This T cell receptor (beta chain) was identified in a study of blood T cell dynamics during melanoma immunotherapy. Deletions cut 4 bases from V and 0 bases from J, with 14 bases between. Looked up from germline, CDR1 is SGHNT and CDR2 is YYREEE (reference sequence). CDR3 length equals 16 residues. Only in-frame clones appear in the TCRdb table, and some are missing; sequencing was by immunoSEQ multiplex PCR. The sample records roughly 22,000 clones, around 88% being singletons. Time point in this sample: pre-treatment baseline. The sequence came from a human donor with melanoma. The sequencing here drew on blood, taken from a patient treated with checkpoint blockade. V and J are TRBV5-4 and TRBJ1-5; D is perhaps TRBD1 (6 bases). The CDR3 is CASSPGTPYSNQPQHF. The CDR3 DNA reads as TGTGCCAGCAGCCCGGGGACACCTTATAGCAATCAGCCCCAGCATTTT.